This T cell receptor (beta chain) comes out of a study of T cells in tumors after PD-1 blockade. The junction had 5 bases not matched to a gene; V was cut back by 2 bases and J by 1 base. Germline loops: CDR1 SGHRS, CDR2 YFSETQ. The CDR3 spans 15 residues. Libraries were prepared by immunoSEQ multiplex PCR; TCRdb keeps only in-frame clonotypes and omits some of them. This repertoire shows tens of thousands of clones, around four fifths found once; its top ten account for under 15%. Sample: PBMCs, taken before anti-PD-1 treatment. This TCR derives from a human donor with basal cell carcinoma. The genes are TRBV5-1 and TRBJ2-7; 8 positions agree with TRBD1. CDR3 amino acids: CASSFATGVSYEQYF. The CDR3 coding sequence is TGCGCCAGCAGCTTTGCGACAGGGGTTTCCTACGAGCAGTACTTC.